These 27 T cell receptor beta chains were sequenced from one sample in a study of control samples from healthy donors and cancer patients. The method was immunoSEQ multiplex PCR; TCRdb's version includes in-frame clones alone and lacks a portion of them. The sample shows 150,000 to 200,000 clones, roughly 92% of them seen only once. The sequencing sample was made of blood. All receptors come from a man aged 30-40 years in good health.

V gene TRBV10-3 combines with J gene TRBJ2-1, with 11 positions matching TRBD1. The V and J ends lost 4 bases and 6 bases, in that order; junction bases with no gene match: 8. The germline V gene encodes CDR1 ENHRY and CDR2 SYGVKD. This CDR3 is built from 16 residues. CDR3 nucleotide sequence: TGTGCCATCAGTGGTCGGTCTGGGACAGGGGGCAATGAGCAGTTCTTC. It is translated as CAISGRSGTGGNEQFF.

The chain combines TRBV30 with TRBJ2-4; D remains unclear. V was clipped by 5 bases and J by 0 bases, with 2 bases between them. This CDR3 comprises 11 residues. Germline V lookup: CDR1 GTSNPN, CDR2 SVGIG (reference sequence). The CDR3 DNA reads TGTGCCTGGGAAGCCAAAAACATTCAGTACTTC. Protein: CAWEAKNIQYF.

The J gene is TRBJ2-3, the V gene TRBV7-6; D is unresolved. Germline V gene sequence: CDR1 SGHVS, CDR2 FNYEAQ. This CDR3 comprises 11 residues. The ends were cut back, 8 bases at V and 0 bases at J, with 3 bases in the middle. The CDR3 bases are TGTGCCAGCGGAAGCACAGATACGCAGTATTTT. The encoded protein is CASGSTDTQYF.

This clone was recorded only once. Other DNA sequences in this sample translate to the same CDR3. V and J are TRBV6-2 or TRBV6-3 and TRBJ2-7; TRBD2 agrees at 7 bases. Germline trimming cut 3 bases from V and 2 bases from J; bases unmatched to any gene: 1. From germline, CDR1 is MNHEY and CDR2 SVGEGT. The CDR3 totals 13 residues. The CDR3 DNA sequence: TGTGCCAGCAGTTATGGGAGGGCCTACGAGCAGTACTTC. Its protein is CASSYGRAYEQYF.

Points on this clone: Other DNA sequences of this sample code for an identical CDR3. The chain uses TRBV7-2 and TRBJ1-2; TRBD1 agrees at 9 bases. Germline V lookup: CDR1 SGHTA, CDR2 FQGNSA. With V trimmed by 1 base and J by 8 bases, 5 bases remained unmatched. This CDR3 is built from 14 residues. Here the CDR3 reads CASSLEQGAGGYTF. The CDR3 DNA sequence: TGTGCCAGCAGCTTAGAACAGGGGGCGGGGGGCTACACCTTC.

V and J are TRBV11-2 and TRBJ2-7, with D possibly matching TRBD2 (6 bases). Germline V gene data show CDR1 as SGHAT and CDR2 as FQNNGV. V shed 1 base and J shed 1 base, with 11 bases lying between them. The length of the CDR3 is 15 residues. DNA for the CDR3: TGTGCCAGCAGCTTAGCACCTAGCGATTCCTACGAGCAGTACTTC. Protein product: CASSLAPSDSYEQYF. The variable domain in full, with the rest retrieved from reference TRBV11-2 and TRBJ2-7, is EAGVAQSPRYKIIEKRQSVAFWCNPISGHATLYWYQQILGQGPKLLIQFQNNGVVDDSQLPKDRFSAERLKGVDSTLKIQPAKLEDSAVYLCASSLAPSDSYEQYFGPGTRLTVT.

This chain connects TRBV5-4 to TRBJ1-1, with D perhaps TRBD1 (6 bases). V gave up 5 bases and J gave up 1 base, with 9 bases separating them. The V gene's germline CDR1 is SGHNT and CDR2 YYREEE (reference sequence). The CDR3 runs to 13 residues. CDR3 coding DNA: TGTGCCAGCAGGGTGGACAGGAACACTGAAGCTTTCTTT. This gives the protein CASRVDRNTEAFF.

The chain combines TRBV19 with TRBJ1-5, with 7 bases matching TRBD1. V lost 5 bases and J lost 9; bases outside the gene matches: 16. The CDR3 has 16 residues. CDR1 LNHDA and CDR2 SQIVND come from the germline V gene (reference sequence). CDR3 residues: CASSPSGRQGRRPQHF. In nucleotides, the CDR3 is TGTGCCAGTAGTCCCTCGGGTCGACAGGGTCGGCGGCCCCAGCATTTT.

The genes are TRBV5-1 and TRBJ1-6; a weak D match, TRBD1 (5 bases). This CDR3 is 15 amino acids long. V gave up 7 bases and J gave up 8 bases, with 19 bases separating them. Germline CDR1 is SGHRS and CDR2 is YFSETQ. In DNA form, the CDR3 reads TGCGCCAGCCGCGTCGTGGGGCCCAGGGATTCACCCCTCCACTTT. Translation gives CASRVVGPRDSPLHF.

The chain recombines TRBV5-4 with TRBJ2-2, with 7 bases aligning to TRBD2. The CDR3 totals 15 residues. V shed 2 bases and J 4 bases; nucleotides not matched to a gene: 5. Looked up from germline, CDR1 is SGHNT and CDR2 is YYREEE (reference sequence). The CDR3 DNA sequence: TGTGCCAGCAGCTTCGGACTAGAGCTCACCGGGGAGCTGTTTTTT. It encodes CASSFGLELTGELFF.

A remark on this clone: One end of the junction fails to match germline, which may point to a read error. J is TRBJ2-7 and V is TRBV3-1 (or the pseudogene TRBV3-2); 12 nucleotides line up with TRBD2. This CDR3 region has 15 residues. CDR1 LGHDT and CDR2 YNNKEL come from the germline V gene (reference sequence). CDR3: CASSQGRPTSGGPDF. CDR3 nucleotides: TGTGCCAGCAGCCAAGGGCGACCGACTAGCGGGGGACCCGACTTC.

CDR3 residues: CASSLQGRQETQYF. CDR3 sequence (DNA): TGCGCCAGCAGCTTGCAGGGGCGCCAAGAGACCCAGTACTTC. The chain employs TRBV5-1 and TRBJ2-5; tentative D call: TRBD1 (6 bases). The germline V gene has CDR1 SGHRS and CDR2 YFSETQ. Trimming cost V 1 base and J 1 base, with 8 bases left between them. The CDR3 is 14 residues long.

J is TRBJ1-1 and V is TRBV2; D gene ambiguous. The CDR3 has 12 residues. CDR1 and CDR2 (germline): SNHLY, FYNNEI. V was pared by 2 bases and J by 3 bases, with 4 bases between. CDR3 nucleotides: TGTGCCAGCAGTGAATATGACACTGAAGCTTTCTTT. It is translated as CASSEYDTEAFF.

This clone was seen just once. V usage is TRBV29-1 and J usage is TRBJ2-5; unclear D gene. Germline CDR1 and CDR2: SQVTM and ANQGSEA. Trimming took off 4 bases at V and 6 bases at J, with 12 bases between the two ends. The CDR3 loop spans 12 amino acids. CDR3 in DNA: TGCAGCGTTGTCTCCGTGGGTAAGACCCAGTACTTC. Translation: CSVVSVGKTQYF.

The CDR3, as DNA: TGTGCCAATTTCGGACAGGGATCTGAAGCTTTCTTT. Protein product: CANFGQGSEAFF. The V call is TRBV19, the J call TRBJ1-1, with 8 bases lining up with TRBD1. Looked up from germline, CDR1 is LNHDA and CDR2 is SQIVND (reference sequence). The CDR3 consists of 12 residues. The trim removed 10 bases at V and 6 bases at J, leaving 7 bases unmatched.

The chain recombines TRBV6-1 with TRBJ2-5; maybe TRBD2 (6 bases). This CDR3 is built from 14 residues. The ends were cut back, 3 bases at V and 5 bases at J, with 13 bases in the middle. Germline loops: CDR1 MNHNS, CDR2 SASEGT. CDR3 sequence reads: CASSEGWSGETQYF. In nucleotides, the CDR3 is TGTGCCAGCAGTGAGGGTTGGAGCGGGGAGACCCAGTACTTC.

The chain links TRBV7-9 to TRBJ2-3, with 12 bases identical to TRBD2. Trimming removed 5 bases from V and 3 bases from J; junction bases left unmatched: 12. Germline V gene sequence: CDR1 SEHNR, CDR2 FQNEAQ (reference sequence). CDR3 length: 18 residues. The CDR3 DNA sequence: TGTGCCAGCAGCGCCCGACTAGCGGGGGCAGGGACTACAGATACGCAGTATTTT. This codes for CASSARLAGAGTTDTQYF.

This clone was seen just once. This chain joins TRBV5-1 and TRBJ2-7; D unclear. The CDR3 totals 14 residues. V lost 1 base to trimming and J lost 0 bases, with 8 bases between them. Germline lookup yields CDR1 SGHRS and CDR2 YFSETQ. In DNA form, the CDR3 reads TGCGCCAGCAGCTTGCAAGGGTACTCCTACGAGCAGTACTTC. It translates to CASSLQGYSYEQYF.

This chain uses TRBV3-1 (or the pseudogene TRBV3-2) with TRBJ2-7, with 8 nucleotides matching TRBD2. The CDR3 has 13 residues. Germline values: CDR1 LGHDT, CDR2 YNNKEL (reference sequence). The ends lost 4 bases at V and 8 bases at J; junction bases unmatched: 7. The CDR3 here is CASSPSSGTKQYF. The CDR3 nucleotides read TGTGCCAGCAGCCCTAGTAGCGGGACGAAGCAGTACTTC.

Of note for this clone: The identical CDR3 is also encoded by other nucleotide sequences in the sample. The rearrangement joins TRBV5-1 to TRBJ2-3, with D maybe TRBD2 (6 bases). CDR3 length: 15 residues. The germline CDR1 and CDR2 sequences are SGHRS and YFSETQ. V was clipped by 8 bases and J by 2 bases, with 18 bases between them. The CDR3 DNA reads TGCGCCAGTAGGAGAGGTGGGGGGAACACAGATACGCAGTATTTT. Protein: CASRRGGGNTDTQYF.

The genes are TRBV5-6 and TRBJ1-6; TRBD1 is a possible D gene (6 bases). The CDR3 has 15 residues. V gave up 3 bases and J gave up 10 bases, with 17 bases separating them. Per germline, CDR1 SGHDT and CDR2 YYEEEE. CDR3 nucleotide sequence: TGTGCCAGCAGCTCAGGGGACCAAGAGGGATCACCCCTCCACTTT. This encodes CASSSGDQEGSPLHF.

CDR3 sequence reads: CASSGGWRSVNTGELFF. In nucleotides, the CDR3 is TGTGCCAGCAGTGGGGGGTGGCGGAGTGTGAACACCGGGGAGCTGTTTTTT. J is TRBJ2-2 and V is TRBV7-9; TRBD2 might be the D (6 bases). V was clipped by 6 bases and J by 1 base, with 18 bases between them. Germline CDR1 reads SEHNR; CDR2 reads FQNEAQ (reference sequence). This CDR3 contains 17 residues.

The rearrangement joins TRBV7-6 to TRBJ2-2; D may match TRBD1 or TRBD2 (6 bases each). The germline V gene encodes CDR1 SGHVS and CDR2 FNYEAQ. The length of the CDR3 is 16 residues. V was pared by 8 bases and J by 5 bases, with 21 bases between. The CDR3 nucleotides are TGTGCCAGCCTTTCGGGGGCGAGCGGTGTTACCGGGGAGCTGTTTTTT. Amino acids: CASLSGASGVTGELFF.

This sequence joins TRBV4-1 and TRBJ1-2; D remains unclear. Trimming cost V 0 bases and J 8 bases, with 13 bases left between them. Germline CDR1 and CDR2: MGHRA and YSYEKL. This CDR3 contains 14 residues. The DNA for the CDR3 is TGCGCCAGCAGCCAAGACCGACAACTACTCGGCTACACCTTC. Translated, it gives CASSQDRQLLGYTF.

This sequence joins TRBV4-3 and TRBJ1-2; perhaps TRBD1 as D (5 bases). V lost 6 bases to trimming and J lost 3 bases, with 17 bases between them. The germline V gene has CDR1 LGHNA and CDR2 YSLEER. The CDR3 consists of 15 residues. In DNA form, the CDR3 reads TGCGCCAGCAGTAGGCGGGGGGTCGGTGACTATGGCTACACCTTC. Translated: CASSRRGVGDYGYTF.

CDR3 DNA: TGCGCCAGCAGATACTCCTCCGGAGGTCTAGCGCGGAACTCCTACAATGAGCAGTTCTTC. Translation: CASRYSSGGLARNSYNEQFF. The genes are TRBV4-1 and TRBJ2-1, with D maybe TRBD2 (6 bases). Per germline, CDR1 MGHRA and CDR2 YSYEKL. The CDR3 loop spans 20 amino acids. V dropped 6 bases and J dropped 0 bases, with 27 bases sitting between them.

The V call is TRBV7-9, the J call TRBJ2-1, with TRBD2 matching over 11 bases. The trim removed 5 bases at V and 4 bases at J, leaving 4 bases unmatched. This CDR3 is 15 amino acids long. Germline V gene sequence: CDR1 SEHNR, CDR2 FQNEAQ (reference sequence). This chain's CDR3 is CASSDGTSGYNEQFF. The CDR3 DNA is TGTGCCAGCAGCGACGGGACTAGCGGTTACAATGAGCAGTTCTTC.